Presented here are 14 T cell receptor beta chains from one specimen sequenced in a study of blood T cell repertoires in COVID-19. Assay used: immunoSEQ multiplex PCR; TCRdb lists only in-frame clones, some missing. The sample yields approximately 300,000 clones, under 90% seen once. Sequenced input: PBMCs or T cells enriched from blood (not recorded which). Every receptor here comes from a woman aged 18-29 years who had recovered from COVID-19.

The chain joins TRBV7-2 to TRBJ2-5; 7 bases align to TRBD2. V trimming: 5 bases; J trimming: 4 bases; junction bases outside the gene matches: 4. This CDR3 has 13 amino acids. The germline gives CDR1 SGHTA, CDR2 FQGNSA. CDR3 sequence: CASSSVAGETQYF. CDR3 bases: TGTGCCAGCAGCAGTGTAGCGGGAGAGACCCAGTACTTC.

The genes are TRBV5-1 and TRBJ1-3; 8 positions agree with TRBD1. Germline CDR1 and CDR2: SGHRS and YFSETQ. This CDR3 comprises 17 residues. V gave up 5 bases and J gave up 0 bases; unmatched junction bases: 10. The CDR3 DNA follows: TGCGCCAGCAGACAAACCGGGACAGGCGTCTCTGGAAACACCATATATTTT. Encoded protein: CASRQTGTGVSGNTIYF.

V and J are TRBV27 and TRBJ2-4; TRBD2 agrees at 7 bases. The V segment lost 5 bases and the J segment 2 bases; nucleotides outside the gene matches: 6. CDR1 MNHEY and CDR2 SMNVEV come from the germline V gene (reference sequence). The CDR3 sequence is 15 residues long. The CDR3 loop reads CASSPLAPTKNIQYF. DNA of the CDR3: TGTGCCAGCAGTCCACTAGCGCCCACCAAAAACATTCAGTACTTC.

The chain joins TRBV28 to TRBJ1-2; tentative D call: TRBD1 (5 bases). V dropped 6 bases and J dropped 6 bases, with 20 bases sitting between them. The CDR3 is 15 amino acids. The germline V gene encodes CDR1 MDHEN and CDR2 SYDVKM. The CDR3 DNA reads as TGTGCCAGCAGAAACGCTGGGGACGGAGGGGATGGCTACACCTTC. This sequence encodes CASRNAGDGGDGYTF.

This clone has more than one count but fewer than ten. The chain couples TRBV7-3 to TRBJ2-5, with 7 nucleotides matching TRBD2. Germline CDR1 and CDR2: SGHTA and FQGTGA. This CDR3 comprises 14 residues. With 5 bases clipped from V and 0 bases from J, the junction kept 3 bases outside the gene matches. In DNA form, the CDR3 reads TGTGCCAGCAGCCACGGGGGGTACCAAGAGACCCAGTACTTC. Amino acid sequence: CASSHGGYQETQYF.

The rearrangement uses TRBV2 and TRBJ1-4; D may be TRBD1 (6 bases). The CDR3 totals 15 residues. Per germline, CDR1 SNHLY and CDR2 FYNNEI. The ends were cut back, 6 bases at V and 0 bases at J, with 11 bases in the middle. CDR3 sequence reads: CASRIQGATNEKLFF. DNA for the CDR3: TGTGCCAGCAGAATACAGGGAGCAACTAATGAAAAACTGTTTTTT.

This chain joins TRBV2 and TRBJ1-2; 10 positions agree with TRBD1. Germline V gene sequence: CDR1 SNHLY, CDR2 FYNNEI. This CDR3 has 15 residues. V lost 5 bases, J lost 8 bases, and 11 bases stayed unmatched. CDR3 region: CASSPGTGVQGGYTF. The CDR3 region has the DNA TGTGCCAGCAGTCCCGGGACAGGGGTGCAGGGCGGCTACACCTTC. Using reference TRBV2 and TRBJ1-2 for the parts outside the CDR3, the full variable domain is EPEVTQTPSHQVTQMGQEVILRCVPISNHLYFYWYRQILGQKVEFLVSFYNNEISEKSEIFDDQFSVERPDGSNFTLKIRSTKLEDSAMYFCASSPGTGVQGGYTFGSGTRLTVV.

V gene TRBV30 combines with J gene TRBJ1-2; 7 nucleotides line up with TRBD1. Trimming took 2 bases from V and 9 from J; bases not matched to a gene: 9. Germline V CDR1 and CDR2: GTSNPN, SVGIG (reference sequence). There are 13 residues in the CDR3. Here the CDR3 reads CAWSQKGGQSYTF. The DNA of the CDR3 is TGTGCCTGGAGTCAGAAGGGGGGACAGAGCTACACCTTC. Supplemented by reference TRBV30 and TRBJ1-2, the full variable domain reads SQTIHQWPATLVQPVGSPLSLECTVEGTSNPNLYWYRQAAGRGLQLLFYSVGIGQISSEVPQNLSASRPQDRQFILSSKKLLLSDSGFYLCAWSQKGGQSYTFGSGTRLTVV.

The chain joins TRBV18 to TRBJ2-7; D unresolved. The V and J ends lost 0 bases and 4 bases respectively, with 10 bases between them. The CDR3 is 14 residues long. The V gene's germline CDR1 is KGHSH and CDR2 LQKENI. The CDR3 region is CASSPPSIIYEQYF. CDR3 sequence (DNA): TGTGCCAGCTCACCACCGAGTATTATTTACGAGCAGTACTTC.

CDR3 sequence reads: CASIRQGAGTGELFF. In DNA form, the CDR3 reads TGTGCCAGCATTAGACAGGGGGCTGGCACCGGGGAGCTGTTTTTT. This chain joins TRBV6-5 and TRBJ2-2; 10 bases are shared with TRBD1. The CDR3 sequence is 15 residues long. The V and J ends lost 7 bases and 4 bases, in that order; junction bases with no gene match: 6. Germline V lookup: CDR1 MNHEY, CDR2 SVGAGI.

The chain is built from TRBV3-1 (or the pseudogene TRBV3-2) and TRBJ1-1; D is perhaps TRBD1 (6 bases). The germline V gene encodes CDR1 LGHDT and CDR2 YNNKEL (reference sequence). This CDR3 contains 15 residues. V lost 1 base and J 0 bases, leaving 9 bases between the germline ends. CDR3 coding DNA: TGTGCCAGCAGCCAAGGGGGGACATTGAACACTGAAGCTTTCTTT. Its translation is CASSQGGTLNTEAFF.

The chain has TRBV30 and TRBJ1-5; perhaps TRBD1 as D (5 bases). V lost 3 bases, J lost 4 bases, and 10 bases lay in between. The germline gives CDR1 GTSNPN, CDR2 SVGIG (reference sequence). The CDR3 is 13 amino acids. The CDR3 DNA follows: TGTGCCTGGAGGCAGGGATCAAATCAGCCCCAGCATTTT. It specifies CAWRQGSNQPQHF.

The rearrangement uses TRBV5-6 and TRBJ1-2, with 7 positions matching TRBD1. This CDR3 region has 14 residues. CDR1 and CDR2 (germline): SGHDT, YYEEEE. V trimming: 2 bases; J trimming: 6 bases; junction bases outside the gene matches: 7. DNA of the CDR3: TGTGCCAGCAGCTTAACAGGGGTGGAGGATGGCTACACCTTC. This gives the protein CASSLTGVEDGYTF.

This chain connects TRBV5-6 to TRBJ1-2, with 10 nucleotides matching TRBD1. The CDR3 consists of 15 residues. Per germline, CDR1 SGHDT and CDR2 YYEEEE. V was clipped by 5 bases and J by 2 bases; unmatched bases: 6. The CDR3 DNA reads TGTGCCAGCAGTCCCGGGACAGGGGTCAACTATGGCTACACCTTC. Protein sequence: CASSPGTGVNYGYTF.